One T cell receptor (beta chain) is described in this entry. This entry belongs to a study of blood T cell repertoires in COVID-19. Study-level information: Donors in the United States, Italy and Spain gave samples during acute or convalescent COVID-19. T cells, B-cell-depleted T cells, or PBMCs supplied cDNA or gDNA.

Germline CDR1 MNHEY, CDR2 SVGEGT. This CDR3 is built from 20 residues. With V trimmed by 4 bases and J by 2 bases, 16 bases remained unmatched. Using immunoSEQ multiplex PCR, the repertoire was profiled, and TCRdb retains in-frame clones only, with some absent. The sample records 200,000 to 250,000 clones, about 87% being singletons. This receptor was taken from a woman in her twenties or thirties with COVID-19, enrolled during active disease. The sample was peripheral blood. The gene calls are TRBV6-2 or TRBV6-3 and TRBJ2-6, with 8 bases aligning to TRBD1. The DNA for the CDR3 is TGTGCCAGCAGTTCCCCCCCCAGGGGGCGTGAGGGAGCTGGGGCCAACGTCCTGACTTTC. Its protein is CASSSPPRGREGAGANVLTF.